This TCR beta chain was recovered during a study of cytomegalovirus exposure and HLA in healthy donors. Across the study: One earlier analysis, a look at approximately 190 million T cells, found 117 million unique TCR beta sequences. An early data release held some 85 million unique TCRs from HLA-typed donors.

Note on this clone: Its antigen remains unidentified.

Study-wide points: The study carried out a later analysis of TCR beta sequences. It associated approximately 15,000 of them with specific HLA alleles at a false discovery rate of 0.05.

The study ran its PCR with 60 Vbeta and 13 Jbeta primers. The repertoire was sequenced with immunoSEQ multiplex PCR; TCRdb's copy has only in-frame clones and lacks some. The table records 190,000 or so clones, 83% of them present only once. CDR3 size: 16 residues. Trimming left V 1 base short and J 0 bases short, with 8 bases between. The V gene's germline CDR1 is SGHDT and CDR2 YYEEEE. Sample: PBMCs. This sequence originates from a man in his forties or fifties in good health and CMV-seronegative. The chain couples TRBV5-6 to TRBJ1-6; D not certain. The CDR3 loop reads CASSLSSSSYNSPLHF. DNA for the CDR3: TGTGCCAGCAGCTTGTCCTCGAGCTCCTATAATTCACCCCTCCACTTT. The full variable domain, rest sourced from reference TRBV5-6 and TRBJ1-6, is DAGVTQSPTHLIKTRGQQVTLRCSPKSGHDTVSWYQQALGQGPQFIFQYYEEEERQRGNFPDRFSGHQFPNYSSELNVNALLLGDSALYLCASSLSSSSYNSPLHFGNGTRLTVT.